This entry lists 30 T cell receptor beta chains sequenced from one sample in a study of blood T cell repertoires in COVID-19. Generated by immunoSEQ multiplex PCR, the TCRdb table keeps only in-frame clones and is missing some. Here the sample spans some 260,000 clones, 70% to 75% being singletons. Input material: peripheral blood. These receptors came from a woman of 80 years or more with acute or convalescent COVID-19.

This rearrangement joins TRBV9 to TRBJ2-1; D perhaps matches TRBD1 (5 bases). Germline V CDR1 and CDR2: SGDLS, YYNGEE. Trimming left V 0 bases short and J 7 bases short, with 20 bases between. The CDR3 is made up of 17 amino acids. The CDR3 bases are TGTGCCAGCAGCGTAGCCCCCGCGCAGTCAGGGCAGAATGAGCAGTTCTTC. Protein: CASSVAPAQSGQNEQFF.

This rearrangement joins TRBV25-1 to TRBJ1-3, with D maybe TRBD1 (6 bases). The V gene's germline CDR1 is MGHDK and CDR2 SYGVNS. The CDR3 loop spans 16 amino acids. Deletions cut 4 bases from V and 0 bases from J, with 13 bases between. The CDR3: CASSASRQASGNTIYF. CDR3 bases: TGTGCCAGCAGTGCCTCTAGACAGGCCTCTGGAAACACCATATATTTT.

The chain recombines TRBV29-1 with TRBJ2-7, with D possibly TRBD2 on 5 matching bases. The germline V gene encodes CDR1 SQVTM and CDR2 ANQGSEA. The V end was cut by 2 bases, the J end by 6 bases, with 14 bases between. This CDR3 has 13 amino acids. The CDR3 loop is CSVEKGNGGEQYF. The CDR3 DNA sequence: TGCAGCGTTGAAAAAGGGAATGGAGGCGAGCAGTACTTC.

This sequence joins TRBV3-1 (or the pseudogene TRBV3-2) and TRBJ2-7; 14 positions agree with TRBD2. V lost 2 bases and J lost 4; bases outside the gene matches: 4. CDR3 length: 16 residues. Germline values: CDR1 LGHDT, CDR2 YNNKEL (reference sequence). This CDR3 is CASSQTRTSGRYEQYF. The CDR3 region has the DNA TGTGCCAGCAGCCAAACCAGGACTAGCGGGAGGTACGAGCAGTACTTC.

The gene calls are TRBV6-5 and TRBJ2-5; TRBD1 might be the D (5 bases). V lost 0 bases, J lost 1 base, and 9 bases lay in between. Germline V gene lookup returns CDR1 MNHEY and CDR2 SVGAGI. This CDR3 comprises 15 residues. The CDR3 loop reads CASSYSGRVQETQYF. CDR3 coding DNA: TGTGCCAGCAGTTACTCGGGCAGGGTCCAAGAGACCCAGTACTTC.

This clone showed up just once. This chain connects TRBV10-3 to TRBJ1-4, with TRBD1 matching 7 bases. The V segment lost 2 bases and the J segment 5 bases; nucleotides outside the gene matches: 5. The CDR3 is 15 residues long. The germline CDR1 and CDR2 sequences are ENHRY and SYGVKD. In DNA form, the CDR3 reads TGTGCCATCAGTGAGAGGGGGCTAGGGAATGAAAAACTGTTTTTT. Protein sequence: CAISERGLGNEKLFF.

This chain uses TRBV19 with TRBJ2-1; 9 nucleotides line up with TRBD2. The germline V gene has CDR1 LNHDA and CDR2 SQIVND (reference sequence). The CDR3 spans 18 residues. The V gene end was trimmed by 5 bases and the J gene end by 4 bases; junction bases not matched to a gene: 15. The CDR3, as DNA: TGTGCCAGTAGTGGAATGGGCACGACTAGCGGATTTTACAATGAGCAGTTCTTC. Translating gives CASSGMGTTSGFYNEQFF.

This clone was counted between two and nine times. V gene TRBV6-5 combines with J gene TRBJ2-7, with a weak D call TRBD1 (6 bases). This CDR3 contains 13 residues. Germline V gives CDR1 MNHEY, CDR2 SVGAGI. The V end was cut by 8 bases, the J end by 7 bases, with 18 bases between. CDR3 loop: CASRVGAAGEQYF. The DNA of the CDR3 is TGTGCCAGCCGGGTGGGGGCCGCAGGGGAGCAGTACTTC.

This clone appeared a few times. Distinct nucleotide sequences in the sample also encode this CDR3. The rearrangement uses TRBV5-4 and TRBJ2-7; no clear D gene. The V end was cut by 0 bases, the J end by 3 bases, with 7 bases between. The CDR3 contains 13 residues. Germline-derived CDR1 and CDR2 are SGHNT and YYREEE (reference sequence). CDR3 amino acids: CASSLATNYEQYF. The CDR3 nucleotides read TGTGCCAGCAGCTTGGCCACTAACTACGAGCAGTACTTC.

The V call is TRBV9, the J call TRBJ1-1; 8 positions agree with TRBD1. V lost 3 bases, J lost 0 bases, and 4 bases stayed unmatched. The CDR3 has 15 amino acids. Per the germline V gene, CDR1 is SGDLS and CDR2 is YYNGEE. This CDR3 is CASSAPGGVNTEAFF. In DNA form, the CDR3 reads TGTGCCAGCAGCGCTCCAGGGGGCGTGAACACTGAAGCTTTCTTT.

The chain joins TRBV3-1 (or the pseudogene TRBV3-2) to TRBJ2-7, with D possibly matching TRBD2 (6 bases). V gave up 4 bases and J gave up 5 bases, with 9 bases separating them. Germline assignment: CDR1 LGHDT and CDR2 YNNKEL (reference sequence). The CDR3 has 12 amino acids. CDR3 nucleotide sequence: TGTGCCAGCAGCCTAGCGGTCCACGAGCAGTACTTC. Its protein product is CASSLAVHEQYF.

The V call is TRBV5-6, the J call TRBJ1-2; weak D call: TRBD1 (6 bases). V lost 0 bases and J 7 bases, leaving 16 bases between the germline ends. This CDR3 comprises 15 residues. CDR1 SGHDT and CDR2 YYEEEE come from the germline V gene. CDR3 in DNA: TGTGCCAGCAGCTTGGGTTCAAACAGGGCCTTTGGCTACACCTTC. The encoded protein is CASSLGSNRAFGYTF.

The chain links TRBV5-1 to TRBJ1-2, with 9 bases identical to TRBD1. Germline V CDR1 and CDR2: SGHRS, YFSETQ. This CDR3 is built from 15 residues. The V gene end was trimmed by 3 bases and the J gene end by 6 bases; junction bases not matched to a gene: 9. The CDR3 nucleotides are TGCGCCAGCAGCTGGGGGGGACAGGGACAGGATGGCTACACCTTC. Protein: CASSWGGQGQDGYTF.

V gene TRBV12-3 or TRBV12-4 combines with J gene TRBJ1-2; D remains unclear. This CDR3 contains 13 residues. The V gene lost 4 bases and the J gene lost 5 bases, with 11 bases spanning the gap. The CDR3 DNA reads TGTGCCAGCAGTTCCGCCGCCCGGTATGGCTACACCTTC. It is translated as CASSSAARYGYTF.

The chain is built from TRBV9 and TRBJ2-5; TRBD2 aligns across 7 bases. V lost 4 bases and J lost 0; bases outside the gene matches: 9. The CDR3 is 16 amino acids. The germline V gene has CDR1 SGDLS and CDR2 YYNGEE. The CDR3 region has the DNA TGTGCCAGCAGCAATTCTCCCCTAGCGGACCAAGAGACCCAGTACTTC. This encodes CASSNSPLADQETQYF.

This chain connects TRBV19 to TRBJ1-3; weak D call: TRBD1 (6 bases). Germline loops: CDR1 LNHDA, CDR2 SQIVND (reference sequence). Trimming left V 4 bases short and J 4 bases short, with 11 bases between. The CDR3 has 14 amino acids. The CDR3 loop reads CASSNPGAGNTIYF. In DNA, the CDR3 is TGTGCCAGTAGTAACCCAGGGGCAGGAAACACCATATATTTT.

V is TRBV24-1 and J is TRBJ2-1, with a tentative D call TRBD1 (6 bases). Trimming cost V 1 base and J 2 bases, with 11 bases left between them. Per the germline V gene, CDR1 is KGHDR and CDR2 is SFDVKD. This CDR3 has 16 amino acids. CDR3 sequence reads: CATSDLGRGTYNEQFF. The CDR3, as DNA: TGTGCCACCAGTGATTTAGGCAGGGGAACCTACAATGAGCAGTTCTTC.

The CDR3 coding sequence is TGTGCCAGCAGCCAAGACAAACAGGGGAAGGGATACAATGAGCAGTTCTTC. This encodes CASSQDKQGKGYNEQFF. V is TRBV14 and J is TRBJ2-1, with 7 bases aligning to TRBD1. The V gene end was trimmed by 0 bases and the J gene end by 4 bases; junction bases not matched to a gene: 9. Per the germline V gene, CDR1 is SGHDN and CDR2 is FVKESK. The length of the CDR3 is 17 residues.

CDR3 protein: CASSVPGQQETQYF. The CDR3 DNA is TGTGCCAGCAGCGTCCCGGGACAGCAAGAGACCCAGTACTTC. The V gene is TRBV3-1 (or the pseudogene TRBV3-2), the J gene TRBJ2-5, with 7 bases aligning to TRBD1. The CDR3 length is 14 residues. V shed 5 bases, J shed 2 bases, and the junction held 5 bases outside the gene matches. Germline V lookup: CDR1 LGHDT, CDR2 YNNKEL (reference sequence).

The sample holds one count of this clone. V gene TRBV27 combines with J gene TRBJ2-3; 9 bases are a match to TRBD2. CDR1 is MNHEY and CDR2 is SMNVEV in the germline V gene (reference sequence). V dropped 10 bases and J dropped 0; count of bases not matched to a gene: 14. There are 17 residues in the CDR3. CDR3 in amino acids: CATTLAGLSTSTDTQYF. DNA of the CDR3: TGTGCCACCACCCTAGCGGGACTATCAACTAGCACAGATACGCAGTATTTT.

This chain connects TRBV15 to TRBJ1-5; unclear D gene. This CDR3 is built from 16 residues. The germline V gene has CDR1 LNHNV and CDR2 YYDKDF (reference sequence). Trimming took off 2 bases at V and 0 bases at J, with 11 bases between the two ends. The chain's CDR3 is CATSRSPAFSNQPQHF. The CDR3 DNA is TGTGCCACCAGCAGAAGCCCCGCATTTAGCAATCAGCCCCAGCATTTT.

V is TRBV5-4 and J is TRBJ2-2; D is undetermined. From germline, CDR1 is SGHNT and CDR2 YYREEE (reference sequence). Trimming cost V 0 bases and J 0 bases, with 12 bases left between them. CDR3 size: 17 residues. CDR3: CASSLAYSYANTGELFF. The CDR3 DNA is TGTGCCAGCAGCTTGGCTTACAGCTACGCGAACACCGGGGAGCTGTTTTTT.

The gene calls are TRBV5-4 and TRBJ1-4, with 7 nucleotides matching TRBD1. The germline CDR1 and CDR2 sequences are SGHNT and YYREEE (reference sequence). After removal of 0 bases from V and 3 bases from J, the junction contained 2 bases not matched to a gene. CDR3 length: 15 amino acids. The CDR3 nucleotides read TGTGCCAGCAGCTTGGGGGACAGTCCTAATGAAAAACTGTTTTTT. As protein: CASSLGDSPNEKLFF.

The chain is built from TRBV6-5 and TRBJ1-2; D possibly corresponds to TRBD1 (6 bases). The CDR3 contains 13 residues. Germline V gene sequence: CDR1 MNHEY, CDR2 SVGAGI. The V gene lost 8 bases and the J gene lost 3 bases, with 13 bases spanning the gap. CDR3 residues: CASRQDSDYGYTF. For the CDR3, the DNA is TGTGCCAGCCGACAGGACTCGGACTATGGCTACACCTTC.

This rearrangement joins TRBV9 to TRBJ2-3, with TRBD2 matching over 12 bases. In germline, CDR1 is SGDLS, CDR2 YYNGEE. Unmatched junction bases numbered 7, after V lost 3 bases and J lost 5 bases. This CDR3 is 16 amino acids long. This chain's CDR3 is CASSGPSGGALDTQYF. The CDR3 DNA is TGTGCCAGCAGCGGACCTAGCGGGGGGGCTTTAGATACGCAGTATTTT.

This clone was seen more than once but under ten times. This chain joins TRBV10-1 and TRBJ2-7, with 10 bases lining up with TRBD1. The CDR3 runs to 15 residues. V lost 3 bases to trimming and J lost 6 bases; unmatched junction nucleotides: 8. Germline CDR1 is WNHNN and CDR2 is SYGVQD (reference sequence). For the CDR3, the DNA is TGCGCCAGCAGTGACCCCGGGACAGGGGTACTCGAGCAGTACTTC. This encodes CASSDPGTGVLEQYF.

The chain recombines TRBV12-5 with TRBJ2-2; no clear D gene. The V gene's germline CDR1 is LGHNT and CDR2 FRNRAP. This CDR3 comprises 13 residues. The V end was cut by 1 base, the J end by 7 bases, with 7 bases between. In DNA form, the CDR3 reads TGTGCTAGTGGTTTGGCCCAGATCGGGGAGCTGTTTTTT. Translation: CASGLAQIGELFF.

This clone was seen once. This chain connects TRBV5-4 to TRBJ2-1; perhaps TRBD2 as D (6 bases). V was shortened by 0 bases and J by 3 bases, with 16 bases between the two germline ends. Germline assignment: CDR1 SGHNT and CDR2 YYREEE (reference sequence). The CDR3 covers 17 residues. In DNA, the CDR3 is TGTGCCAGCAGCTTGGCGGGGGTTCGCGGGAACTACAATGAGCAGTTCTTC. This encodes CASSLAGVRGNYNEQFF.

This chain joins TRBV2 and TRBJ1-6; 9 nucleotides agree with TRBD1. Germline V gene lookup returns CDR1 SNHLY and CDR2 FYNNEI. This CDR3 contains 18 residues. The V and J ends lost 5 bases and 3 bases, in that order; junction bases with no gene match: 11. CDR3 in amino acids: CASSRDRVNTIYNSPLHF. The CDR3 nucleotides read TGTGCCAGCAGTCGGGACAGGGTTAACACTATCTATAATTCACCCCTCCACTTT.

This chain uses TRBV9 with TRBJ1-6; 8 bases fit TRBD1. J gave up 7 bases and V 2 bases, and 2 bases lay outside the gene matches. The CDR3 sequence is 14 residues long. CDR1 SGDLS and CDR2 YYNGEE come from the germline V gene. The CDR3 sequence is CASSVTGGNSPLHF. The CDR3 coding sequence is TGTGCCAGCAGCGTCACAGGGGGGAATTCACCCCTCCACTTT.